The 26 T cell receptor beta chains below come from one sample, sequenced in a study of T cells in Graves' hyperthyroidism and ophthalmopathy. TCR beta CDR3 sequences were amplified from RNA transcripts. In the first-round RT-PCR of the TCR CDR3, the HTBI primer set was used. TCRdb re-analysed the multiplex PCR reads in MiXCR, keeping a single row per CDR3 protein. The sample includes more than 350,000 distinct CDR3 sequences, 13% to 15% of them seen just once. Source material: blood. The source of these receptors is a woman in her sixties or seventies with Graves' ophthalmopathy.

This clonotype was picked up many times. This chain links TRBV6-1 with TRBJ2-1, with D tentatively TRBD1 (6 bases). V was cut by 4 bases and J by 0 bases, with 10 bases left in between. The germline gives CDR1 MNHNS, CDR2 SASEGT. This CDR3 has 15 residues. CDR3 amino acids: CASSVLTGSYNEQFF. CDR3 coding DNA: TGTGCCAGCAGTGTTTTGACAGGCTCCTACAATGAGCAGTTCTTC.

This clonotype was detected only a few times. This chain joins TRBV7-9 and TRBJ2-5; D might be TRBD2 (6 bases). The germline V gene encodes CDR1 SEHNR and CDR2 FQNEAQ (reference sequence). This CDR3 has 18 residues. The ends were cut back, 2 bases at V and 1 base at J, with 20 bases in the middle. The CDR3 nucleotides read TGTGCCAGCAGCTTAACGAGGGAGGCGTCGGGCCTCCAAGAGACCCAGTACTTC. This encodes CASSLTREASGLQETQYF.

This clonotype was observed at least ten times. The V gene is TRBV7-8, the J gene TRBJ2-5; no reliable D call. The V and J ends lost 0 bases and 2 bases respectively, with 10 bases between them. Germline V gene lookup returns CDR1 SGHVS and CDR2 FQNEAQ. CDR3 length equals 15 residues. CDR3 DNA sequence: TGTGCCAGCAGCTTAGCGCTGAACTTGCAAGAGACCCAGTACTTC. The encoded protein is CASSLALNLQETQYF.

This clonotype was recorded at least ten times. CDR3 region: CASSSTSGSYSYEQYF. CDR3 sequence (DNA): TGTGCCAGCAGTTCAACTAGCGGGAGCTACTCCTACGAGCAGTACTTC. The chain carries TRBV28 and TRBJ2-7; the match to TRBD2 covers 11 bases. The CDR3 extends over 16 amino acids. The V gene end was trimmed by 4 bases and the J gene end by 0 bases; junction bases not matched to a gene: 5. Germline CDR1 is MDHEN and CDR2 is SYDVKM.

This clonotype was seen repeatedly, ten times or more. The CDR3 DNA reads as TGTGCCAGCAGTTCAATTGGGGTCGAGCAGTACTTC. This translates into CASSSIGVEQYF. The chain couples TRBV28 to TRBJ2-7; the D is unclear. Trimming took off 4 bases at V and 6 bases at J, with 10 bases between the two ends. CDR3 length: 12 amino acids. Germline V gene sequence: CDR1 MDHEN, CDR2 SYDVKM.

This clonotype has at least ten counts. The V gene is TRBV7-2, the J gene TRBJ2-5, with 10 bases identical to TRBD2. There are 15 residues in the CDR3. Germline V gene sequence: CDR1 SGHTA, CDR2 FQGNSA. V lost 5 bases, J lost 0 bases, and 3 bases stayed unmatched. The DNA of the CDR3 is TGTGCCAGCAGCACTAGCGGGAAAAACCAAGAGACCCAGTACTTC. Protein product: CASSTSGKNQETQYF.

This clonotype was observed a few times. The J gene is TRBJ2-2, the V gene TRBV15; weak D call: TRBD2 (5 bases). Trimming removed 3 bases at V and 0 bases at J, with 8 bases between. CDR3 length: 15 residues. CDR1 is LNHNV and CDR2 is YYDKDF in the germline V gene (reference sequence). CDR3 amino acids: CATSSGMTNTGELFF. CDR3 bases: TGTGCCACCAGCAGCGGGATGACGAACACCGGGGAGCTGTTTTTT. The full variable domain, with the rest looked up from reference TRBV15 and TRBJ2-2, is DAMVIQNPRYQVTQFGKPVTLSCSQTLNHNVMYWYQQKSSQAPKLLFHYYDKDFNNEADTPDNFQSRRPNTSFCFLDIRSPGLGDTAMYLCATSSGMTNTGELFFGEGSRLTVL.

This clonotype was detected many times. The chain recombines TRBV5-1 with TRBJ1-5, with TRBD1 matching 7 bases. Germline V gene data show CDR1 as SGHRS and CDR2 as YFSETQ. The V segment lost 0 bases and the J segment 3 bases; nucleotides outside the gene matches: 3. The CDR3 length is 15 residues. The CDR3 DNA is TGCGCCAGCAGCTTGGGGACAGGCTTCAATCAGCCCCAGCATTTT. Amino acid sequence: CASSLGTGFNQPQHF.

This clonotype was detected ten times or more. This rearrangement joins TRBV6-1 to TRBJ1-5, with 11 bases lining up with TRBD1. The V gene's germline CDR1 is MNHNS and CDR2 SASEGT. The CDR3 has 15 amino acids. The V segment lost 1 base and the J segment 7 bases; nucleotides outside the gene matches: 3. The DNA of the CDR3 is TGTGCCAGCAGTGAAGGGACAGGGGGCAGCCAGCCCCAGCATTTT. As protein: CASSEGTGGSQPQHF.

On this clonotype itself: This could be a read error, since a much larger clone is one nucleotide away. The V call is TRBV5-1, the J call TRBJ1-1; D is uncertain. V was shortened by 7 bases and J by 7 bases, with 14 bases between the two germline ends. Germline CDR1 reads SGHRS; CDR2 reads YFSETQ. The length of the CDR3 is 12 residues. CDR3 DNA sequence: TGCGCCAGCGGCTCCTCTCTGGGTGAAGCTTTCTTT. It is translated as CASGSSLGEAFF.

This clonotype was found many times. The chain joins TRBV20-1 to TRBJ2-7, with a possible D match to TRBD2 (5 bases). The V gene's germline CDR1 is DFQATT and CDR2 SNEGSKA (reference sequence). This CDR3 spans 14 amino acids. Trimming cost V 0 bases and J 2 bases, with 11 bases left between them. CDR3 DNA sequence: TGCAGTGCTAGAGATCCCGACGGGACCTACGAGCAGTACTTC. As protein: CSARDPDGTYEQYF.

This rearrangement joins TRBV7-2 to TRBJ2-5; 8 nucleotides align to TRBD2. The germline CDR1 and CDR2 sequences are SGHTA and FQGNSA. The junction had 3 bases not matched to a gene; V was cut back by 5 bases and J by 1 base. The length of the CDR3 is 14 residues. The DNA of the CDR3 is TGTGCCAGCAGCCCAGCGGGAGCCCAAGAGACCCAGTACTTC. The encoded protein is CASSPAGAQETQYF.

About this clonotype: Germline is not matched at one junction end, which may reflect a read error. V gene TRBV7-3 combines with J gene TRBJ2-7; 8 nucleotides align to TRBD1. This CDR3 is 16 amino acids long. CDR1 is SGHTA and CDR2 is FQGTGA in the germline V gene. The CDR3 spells CASSRRPGQDSYEQYF. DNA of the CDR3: TGCGCCAGCAGCCGACGTCCGGGACAGGACTCCTACGAGCAGTACTTC.

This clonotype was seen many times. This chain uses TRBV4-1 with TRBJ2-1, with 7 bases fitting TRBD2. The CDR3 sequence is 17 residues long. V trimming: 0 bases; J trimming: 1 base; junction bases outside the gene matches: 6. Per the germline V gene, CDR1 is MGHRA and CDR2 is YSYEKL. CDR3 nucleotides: TGCGCCAGCAGCCAAGATTTGGGGAGGGGATCCTACAATGAGCAGTTCTTC. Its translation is CASSQDLGRGSYNEQFF.

The CDR3 loop reads CASSPFTGGNYNEQFF. The CDR3 DNA is TGTGCCAGCTCACCCTTTACAGGGGGAAACTACAATGAGCAGTTCTTC. The chain is built from TRBV18 and TRBJ2-1; 8 bases line up with TRBD1. The CDR3 covers 16 residues. The junction had 7 bases not matched to a gene; V was cut back by 3 bases and J by 3 bases. Germline V gene lookup returns CDR1 KGHSH and CDR2 LQKENI. Looking up the rest from reference TRBV18 and TRBJ2-1 gives the full variable domain: NAGVMQNPRHLVRRRGQEARLRCSPMKGHSHVYWYRQLPEEGLKFMVYLQKENIIDESGMPKERFSAEFPKEGPSILRIQQVVRGDSAAYFCASSPFTGGNYNEQFFGPGTRLTVL.

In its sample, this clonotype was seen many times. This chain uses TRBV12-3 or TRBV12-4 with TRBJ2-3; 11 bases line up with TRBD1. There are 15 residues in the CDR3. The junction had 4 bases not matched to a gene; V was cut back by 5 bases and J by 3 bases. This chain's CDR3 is CASSPRDRGTDTQYF. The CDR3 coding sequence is TGTGCCAGCAGTCCCAGGGACAGGGGGACAGATACGCAGTATTTT.

DNA of the CDR3: TGTGCCAGCACGGTGGTGGTTAACACTGAAGCTTTCTTT. Translating gives CASTVVVNTEAFF. The rearrangement links TRBV12-3 or TRBV12-4 to TRBJ1-1, with D unclear. V was clipped by 7 bases and J by 2 bases, with 11 bases between them. The CDR3 sequence is 13 residues long.

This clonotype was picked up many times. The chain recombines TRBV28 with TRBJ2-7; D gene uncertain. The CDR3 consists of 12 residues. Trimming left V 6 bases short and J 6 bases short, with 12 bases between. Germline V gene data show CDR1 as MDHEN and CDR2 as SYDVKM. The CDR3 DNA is TGTGCCAGCAGACCCAGGCGAGGCGAGCAGTACTTC. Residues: CASRPRRGEQYF.

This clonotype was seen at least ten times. The CDR3 spells CASSHETSRNEQFF. In DNA, the CDR3 is TGTGCCAGCAGCCATGAGACTAGCAGGAATGAGCAGTTCTTC. V and J are TRBV3-1 and TRBJ2-1; 7 nucleotides line up with TRBD2. The CDR3 has 14 residues. Looked up from germline, CDR1 is LGHDT and CDR2 is YNNKEL (reference sequence). V lost 3 bases to trimming and J lost 7 bases; unmatched junction nucleotides: 6.

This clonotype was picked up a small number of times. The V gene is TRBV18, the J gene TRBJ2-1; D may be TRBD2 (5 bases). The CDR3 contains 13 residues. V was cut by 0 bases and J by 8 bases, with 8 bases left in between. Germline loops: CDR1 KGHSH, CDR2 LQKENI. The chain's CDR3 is CASSPPERDEQFF. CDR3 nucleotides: TGTGCCAGCTCACCACCGGAGAGGGATGAGCAGTTCTTC.

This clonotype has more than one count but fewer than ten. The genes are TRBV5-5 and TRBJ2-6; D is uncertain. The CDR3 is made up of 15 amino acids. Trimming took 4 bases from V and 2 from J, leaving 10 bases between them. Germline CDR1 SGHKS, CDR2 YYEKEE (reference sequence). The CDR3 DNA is TGTGCCAGCAGCCCAAACGTCGCTGGGGCCAACGTCCTGACTTTC. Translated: CASSPNVAGANVLTF. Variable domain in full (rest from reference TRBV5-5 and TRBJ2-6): DAGVTQSPTHLIKTRGQQVTLRCSPISGHKSVSWYQQVLGQGPQFIFQYYEKEERGRGNFPDRFSARQFPNYSSELNVNALLLGDSALYLCASSPNVAGANVLTFGAGSRLTVL.

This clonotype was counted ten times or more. CDR3 in amino acids: CSALPGANQETQYF. In DNA, the CDR3 is TGCAGTGCCCTGCCGGGGGCGAACCAAGAGACCCAGTACTTC. V and J are TRBV20-1 and TRBJ2-5, with D tentatively TRBD1 or TRBD2 (6 bases each). Trimming pared 6 bases from V and 0 bases from J, leaving 14 bases between. The V gene's germline CDR1 is DFQATT and CDR2 SNEGSKA (reference sequence). This CDR3 has 14 residues.

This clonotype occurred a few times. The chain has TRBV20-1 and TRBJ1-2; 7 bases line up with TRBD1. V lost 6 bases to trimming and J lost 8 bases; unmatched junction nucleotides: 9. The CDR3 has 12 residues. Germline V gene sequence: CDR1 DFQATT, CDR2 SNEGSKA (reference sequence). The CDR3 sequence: CSATPGGQGYTF. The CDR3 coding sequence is TGCAGTGCAACTCCAGGGGGGCAAGGCTACACCTTC.

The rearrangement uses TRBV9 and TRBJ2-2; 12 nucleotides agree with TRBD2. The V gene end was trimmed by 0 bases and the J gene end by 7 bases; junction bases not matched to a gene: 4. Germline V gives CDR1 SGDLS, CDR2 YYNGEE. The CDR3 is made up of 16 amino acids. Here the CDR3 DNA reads TGTGCCAGCAGCGTAGGACTAGCGGGAGTGGTCGGGGAGCTGTTTTTT. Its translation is CASSVGLAGVVGELFF.

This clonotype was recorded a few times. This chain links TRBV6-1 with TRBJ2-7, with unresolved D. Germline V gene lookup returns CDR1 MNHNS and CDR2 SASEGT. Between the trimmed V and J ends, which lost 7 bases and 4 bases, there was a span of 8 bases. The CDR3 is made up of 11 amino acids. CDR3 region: CASIGQYEQYF. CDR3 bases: TGTGCCAGCATCGGGCAGTACGAGCAGTACTTC.

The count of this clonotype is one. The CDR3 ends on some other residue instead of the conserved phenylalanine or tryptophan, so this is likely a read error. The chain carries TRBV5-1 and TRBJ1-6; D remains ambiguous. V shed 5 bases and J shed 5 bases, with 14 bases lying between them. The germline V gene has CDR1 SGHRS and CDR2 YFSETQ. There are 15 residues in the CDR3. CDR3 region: CASSDWVADNSPLHL. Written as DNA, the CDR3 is TGCGCCAGCAGTGATTGGGTGGCGGATAATTCACCCCTCCACCTT.